This T cell receptor (beta chain) was found in a study of naive and memory T cell subsets. Four PCR rounds used nested alpha and beta constant region primers plus the SP2 primer. For blood and skin samples, reverse transcription used TCR alpha and beta constant primers. In TCRdb, the UMI-ligation and nested PCR reads were re-called with MiXCR into one record per CDR3 protein. This repertoire shows some 25,000 distinct CDR3 sequences, roughly 5.2% found once; its top ten account for under 8%. TCR cDNA received a 3' ligated oligonucleotide that carried a UMI. Unsorted total RNA, roughly 1 to 1,100 ng, was DNase treated before reverse transcription. J was trimmed by 8 bases and V by 4 bases; bases with no gene match: 11. Germline values: CDR1 KGHDR, CDR2 SFDVKD. This CDR3 comprises 15 residues. General study results and limits: Potentially, T cell activation and differentiation skew this RNA-based measurement.

This clonotype was counted at least ten times. Antigen specificity is unknown. The V gene is TRBV24-1, the J gene TRBJ2-3, with TRBD2 matching 7 bases. This TCR was sampled from an adult in good health. Sequencing input: blood. Here the CDR3 DNA reads TGTGCCACCAGTGACCCGATCCCTAGCGGCGGTACGCAGTATTTT. It yields the protein CATSDPIPSGGTQYF.